This T cell receptor (beta chain) was identified during a study of human T cells and chemical hapten exposure. V lost 1 base and J lost 0, with 12 bases in between. CDR1 SGDLS and CDR2 YYNGEE come from the germline V gene. CDR3 length equals 16 residues. This clonotype was detected a few times. TCRdb re-called the RACE reads through MiXCR, storing one row per CDR3 protein. The repertoire holds some 77,000 distinct CDR3 sequences, with around 9.4% as singletons. Time point described: healthy volunteer bleed at 6 weeks. The study extracted total RNA from unfractionated whole blood. The sequence was obtained from a female donor in good health. Some clones in this sample may be carry-over from other donors' samples. The V call is TRBV9, the J call TRBJ2-3, with TRBD1 as a possible D gene (5 bases). The sequencing sample was made of whole blood. The CDR3, as DNA: TGTGCCAGCAGCGTAAACTTTGGGGCTAGCACAGATACGCAGTATTTT. Residues: CASSVNFGASTDTQYF.